The rows below give T cell receptor beta chains drawn from one sample of a study of blood T cell repertoires in COVID-19. Here immunoSEQ multiplex PCR was the method, and the copy in TCRdb shows in-frame clones only, minus some. The sample shows some 76,000 clones, roughly nine tenths of them seen only once. The sequencing input was peripheral blood. The receptors derive from a woman younger than 35 with acute or convalescent COVID-19. Both conserved end residues are part of each CDR3. Each record gives: V gene, J gene, D gene, clone size, CDR3 DNA, CDR3 protein. A D gene is named only where the DNA matches it firmly. Expanded clones get a size class; other rows say once, few or many, or leave the size out.

>TRBV4-3|TRBJ2-1|NA|NA
TGCGCCAGCAGCCAAGATAGGAGCGGCCCGGGGCAGTTCTTC
CASSQDRSGPGQFF
>TRBV30|TRBJ2-1|TRBD2|NA
TGTGCCTGGGGTAAGAGAGCCGGGAGGCGGCATGAGCAGTTCTTC
CAWGKRAGRRHEQFF
>TRBV6-1|TRBJ2-1|NA|NA
TGTGCCAGCAGTGATGGTCACTACCTAAACAATGAGCAGTTCTTC
CASSDGHYLNNEQFF
>TRBV2|TRBJ2-7|TRBD1|NA
TGTGCCAGCAGGAAGGACAGGGCGCTTGACGAGCAGTACTTC
CASRKDRALDEQYF
>TRBV11-2|TRBJ2-3|TRBD1|NA
TGTGCCAGCAGCTTAGAGGCAGGGGGCAGCACAGATACGCAGTATTTT
CASSLEAGGSTDTQYF
>TRBV6-2/TRBV6-3|TRBJ2-1|NA|NA
TGTGCCAGCAGCCCGCGAAATGAGCAGTTCTTC
CASSPRNEQFF
>TRBV5-1|TRBJ2-5|TRBD2|NA
TGCGCCAGCAGCTTGGAACTAGCGGGAGAGACCCAGTACTTC
CASSLELAGETQYF
>TRBV6-5|TRBJ1-3|NA|NA
TGTGCCAGCAGCGCGGGACTGCTAAACACCATATATTTT
CASSAGLLNTIYF
>TRBV24-1|TRBJ2-2|TRBD1|once
TGTGCCACCAGCGGACAGGGGGCCGGCGGGGAGCTGTTTTTT
CATSGQGAGGELFF
>TRBV7-8|TRBJ2-1|TRBD2|NA
TGTGCCAGCAGCTTTCGTAGCGGGATTAGCTCCTACAATGAGCAGTTCTTC
CASSFRSGISSYNEQFF
>TRBV2|TRBJ2-7|TRBD2|NA
TGTGCCAGCAGTGGGGATCCGGGACTAGCGGGAGGGGACTCCTACGAGCAGTACTTC
CASSGDPGLAGGDSYEQYF
>TRBV5-1|TRBJ2-7|TRBD2|NA
TGCGCCAGCAGCTTGACTAGCGGGGGGTACTCCTACGAGCAGTACTTC
CASSLTSGGYSYEQYF
>TRBV9|TRBJ2-3|NA|NA
TGTGCCAGCAGCGTATCGTACAGTTTCACAGATACGCAGTATTTT
CASSVSYSFTDTQYF
>TRBV5-4|TRBJ2-7|TRBD1|NA
TGTGCCAGCAGCTGGGGGACAGACTACGAGCAGTACTTC
CASSWGTDYEQYF
>TRBV6-6|TRBJ2-1|NA|NA
TGTGCCAGCAGTCTACAGGGCCCTAGCTCCTACAATGAGCAGTTCTTC
CASSLQGPSSYNEQFF
>TRBV19|TRBJ1-4|NA|NA
TGTGCCCCCCCTGGGGAGGTAGATGAAAAACTGTTTTTT
CAPPGEVDEKLFF
>TRBV9|TRBJ1-6|NA|NA
TGTGCCAGCAGCGTAGGGGGGGGGCCGCCCCTCCACTTT
CASSVGGGPPLHF
>TRBV20-1|TRBJ1-1|NA|NA
TGCAGTGCTAGTTTGAGATGGAACACTGAAGCTTTCTTT
CSASLRWNTEAFF
>TRBV5-5|TRBJ1-4|NA|NA
TGTGCCAGCAGCTTCCGGGTAGAGGGCCTAACTAATGAAAAACTGTTTTTT
CASSFRVEGLTNEKLFF
>TRBV2|TRBJ2-1|TRBD2|NA
TGTGCCAGCGAGTACGGGACTAGCGGGAGGCACTCCTACAATGAGCAGTTCTTC
CASEYGTSGRHSYNEQFF
>TRBV5-8|TRBJ2-7|NA|NA
TGTGCCAGCAGCCCCACCCTAGTCGGCGGATACTCCTACGAGCAGTACTTC
CASSPTLVGGYSYEQYF